The 22 T cell receptor beta chains below were found in one sample sequenced in a study of cytomegalovirus exposure and HLA in healthy donors. Primers: 60 Vbeta forward and 13 Jbeta reverse. Sequenced by immunoSEQ multiplex PCR; TCRdb stores in-frame clones only, minus some. Here the sample spans 55,000 to 70,000 clones, more than 75% being singletons. Sequenced sample: PBMCs. The receptors originated from a male donor in good health and CMV-seronegative.

The chain is built from TRBV9 and TRBJ2-5, with 8 bases matching TRBD2. The germline V gene encodes CDR1 SGDLS and CDR2 YYNGEE. V gave up 0 bases and J gave up 1 base; unmatched junction bases: 5. There are 16 residues in the CDR3. The chain's CDR3 is CASSVVGGAGQETQYF. CDR3 nucleotide sequence: TGTGCCAGCAGCGTAGTCGGGGGGGCCGGCCAAGAGACCCAGTACTTC.

This clone was seen only a few times. The chain links TRBV19 to TRBJ1-2, with 7 bases fitting TRBD1. Trimming took 4 bases from V and 6 from J; bases not matched to a gene: 11. The CDR3 loop spans 15 amino acids. Looked up from germline, CDR1 is LNHDA and CDR2 is SQIVND (reference sequence). The CDR3 is CASSTPGTAVHGYTF. Written as DNA, the CDR3 is TGTGCCAGTAGTACCCCCGGGACAGCCGTGCATGGCTACACCTTC.

The chain joins TRBV5-4 to TRBJ1-2; D call uncertain. V was trimmed by 4 bases and J by 9 bases, leaving 19 bases between them. The CDR3 runs 14 residues. CDR1 and CDR2 (germline): SGHNT, YYREEE (reference sequence). CDR3 bases: TGTGCCAGCAGCGAACGTAATTCCGGGTCTAGCTACACCTTC. Its translation is CASSERNSGSSYTF.

This clone was seen only once. The chain employs TRBV6-1 and TRBJ1-5; 8 bases align to TRBD1. CDR3 length equals 17 residues. The junction had 10 bases not matched to a gene; V was cut back by 4 bases and J by 2 bases. The germline V gene has CDR1 MNHNS and CDR2 SASEGT. This chain's CDR3 is CASSARTQGAGNQPQHF. The CDR3, as DNA: TGTGCCAGCAGTGCGAGGACTCAGGGGGCTGGCAATCAGCCCCAGCATTTT.

The chain carries TRBV11-2 and TRBJ1-6; 10 nucleotides align to TRBD1. The CDR3 spans 15 residues. CDR1 and CDR2 (germline): SGHAT, FQNNGV. V was pared by 8 bases and J by 5 bases, with 6 bases of the junction left unmatched. The CDR3 bases are TGTGCCAGCGGCGGGACAGGGGACCATAATTCACCCCTCCACTTT. It is translated as CASGGTGDHNSPLHF. Supplemented by reference TRBV11-2 and TRBJ1-6, the full variable domain reads EAGVAQSPRYKIIEKRQSVAFWCNPISGHATLYWYQQILGQGPKLLIQFQNNGVVDDSQLPKDRFSAERLKGVDSTLKIQPAKLEDSAVYLCASGGTGDHNSPLHFGNGTRLTVT.

In its sample, this clone was seen a few times. The chain has TRBV5-4 and TRBJ1-5; D may be TRBD1 (5 bases). Germline assignment: CDR1 SGHNT and CDR2 YYREEE (reference sequence). Trimming removed 2 bases from V and 7 bases from J, with 10 bases in between. CDR3 size: 13 residues. The CDR3 DNA sequence: TGTGCCAGCAGCTTAGACTGGGGCCAGCCCCAGCATTTT. Its protein is CASSLDWGQPQHF.

This chain uses TRBV13 with TRBJ2-2; TRBD2 matches at 12 bases. Germline V gene sequence: CDR1 PRHDT, CDR2 FYEKMQ (reference sequence). V lost 4 bases, J lost 1 base, and 1 base stayed unmatched. CDR3 length: 16 residues. This CDR3 reads CASSSTSGGNTGELFF. CDR3 sequence (DNA): TGTGCCAGCAGCTCGACTAGCGGGGGGAACACCGGGGAGCTGTTTTTT.

V is TRBV6-4 and J is TRBJ2-2, with D possibly being TRBD1 (6 bases). In germline, CDR1 is MRHNA, CDR2 SNTAGT. V lost 4 bases, J lost 3 bases, and 12 bases lay in between. This CDR3 is 15 amino acids long. CDR3 protein: CASSVHNRDTGELFF. The CDR3 DNA reads as TGTGCCAGCAGTGTACACAACAGGGACACCGGGGAGCTGTTTTTT.

V is TRBV7-9 and J is TRBJ1-2; D is unclear. Germline V gene data show CDR1 as SEHNR and CDR2 as FQNEAQ (reference sequence). The germline V and J ends were trimmed by 5 bases and 7 bases, with 11 bases remaining between them. This CDR3 is built from 12 residues. The CDR3 DNA follows: TGTGCCAGCAGCCTCGAGGCGGGTGGCTACACCTTC. It specifies CASSLEAGGYTF.

J is TRBJ1-2 and V is TRBV5-6; 7 bases are shared with TRBD1. Germline V gives CDR1 SGHDT, CDR2 YYEEEE. The V and J ends lost 4 bases and 4 bases, in that order; junction bases with no gene match: 4. The CDR3 totals 13 residues. CDR3 nucleotides: TGTGCCAGCAGCCCTGACAGGGTCTATGGCTACACCTTC. Translated: CASSPDRVYGYTF. Using reference TRBV5-6 and TRBJ1-2 for the parts outside the CDR3, the full variable domain is DAGVTQSPTHLIKTRGQQVTLRCSPKSGHDTVSWYQQALGQGPQFIFQYYEEEERQRGNFPDRFSGHQFPNYSSELNVNALLLGDSALYLCASSPDRVYGYTFGSGTRLTVV.

The genes are TRBV2 and TRBJ1-5; TRBD1 might be the D (6 bases). The CDR3 is 15 residues long. The V and J ends lost 6 bases and 7 bases respectively, with 19 bases between them. The germline CDR1 and CDR2 sequences are SNHLY and FYNNEI. The CDR3 is CASRVFSGVGQPQHF. In nucleotides, the CDR3 is TGTGCCAGCAGAGTCTTTTCAGGGGTGGGACAGCCCCAGCATTTT.

The chain carries TRBV11-3 and TRBJ2-5, with D possibly being TRBD2 (6 bases). CDR1 SGHNT and CDR2 YENEEA come from the germline V gene. The CDR3 covers 15 residues. Trimming stripped 5 bases from V and 1 base from J, with 14 bases between. The chain's CDR3 is CASSPEGGSQETQYF. CDR3 sequence (DNA): TGTGCCAGCAGCCCGGAGGGTGGCAGCCAAGAGACCCAGTACTTC.

This chain connects TRBV4-2 to TRBJ2-7, with 8 bases identical to TRBD1. J gave up 0 bases and V 4 bases, and 2 bases lay outside the gene matches. CDR3 length: 14 residues. The V gene's germline CDR1 is LGHNA and CDR2 YNFKEQ. In DNA, the CDR3 is TGTGCCAGCAGCCGGGACAGGCTCTCCTACGAGCAGTACTTC. Protein product: CASSRDRLSYEQYF.

Only a few counts were recorded for this clone. The chain employs TRBV5-1 and TRBJ1-3; D is unresolved. Between the trimmed V and J ends, which lost 4 bases and 4 bases, there was a span of 12 bases. The CDR3 runs 14 residues. From germline, CDR1 is SGHRS and CDR2 YFSETQ. The CDR3 spells CASSLPGYGNTIYF. Here the CDR3 DNA reads TGCGCCAGCAGCCTCCCAGGTTACGGAAACACCATATATTTT.

This chain joins TRBV5-6 and TRBJ2-7; maybe TRBD2 (7 bases). The CDR3 has 15 residues. Trimming stripped 2 bases from V and 0 bases from J, with 12 bases between. Germline V gives CDR1 SGHDT, CDR2 YYEEEE. The CDR3 protein is CASSFNGGPSYEQYF. The CDR3 bases are TGTGCCAGCAGCTTCAACGGGGGGCCCTCCTACGAGCAGTACTTC. The full variable domain, rest sourced from reference TRBV5-6 and TRBJ2-7, is DAGVTQSPTHLIKTRGQQVTLRCSPKSGHDTVSWYQQALGQGPQFIFQYYEEEERQRGNFPDRFSGHQFPNYSSELNVNALLLGDSALYLCASSFNGGPSYEQYFGPGTRLTVT.

This clone was counted a few times. The gene calls are TRBV28 and TRBJ2-7; TRBD1 aligns across 9 bases. Germline trimming cut 5 bases from V and 5 bases from J; bases unmatched to any gene: 7. Per the germline V gene, CDR1 is MDHEN and CDR2 is SYDVKM. This CDR3 comprises 14 residues. The CDR3 sequence: CASSTGGAEDEQYF. CDR3 coding DNA: TGTGCCAGCAGTACAGGGGGCGCAGAGGACGAGCAGTACTTC. The full variable domain, completed using reference TRBV28 and TRBJ2-7, is DVKVTQSSRYLVKRTGEKVFLECVQDMDHENMFWYRQDPGLGLRLIYFSYDVKMKEKGDIPEGYSVSREKKERFSLILESASTNQTSMYLCASSTGGAEDEQYFGPGTRLTVT.

This clone came up a few times. The chain has TRBV7-2 and TRBJ1-2; 7 nucleotides line up with TRBD1. The CDR3 is 13 amino acids. J lost 7 bases, V lost 6 bases, and 8 bases had no gene match. Germline assignment: CDR1 SGHTA and CDR2 FQGNSA. The CDR3 region is CASRLTGMGGYTF. The CDR3 nucleotides are TGTGCCAGCAGGTTGACAGGGATGGGTGGCTACACCTTC.

The J gene is TRBJ2-7, the V gene TRBV19; possibly TRBD2 for D (5 bases). The V end was cut by 5 bases, the J end by 0 bases, with 11 bases between. CDR3 size: 14 residues. CDR1 and CDR2 from the germline V gene are LNHDA and SQIVND (reference sequence). The CDR3 DNA reads as TGTGCCAGTAGTTCCTTCCGGGACTCCTACGAGCAGTACTTC. This encodes CASSSFRDSYEQYF.

This clone was detected only a few times. This chain links TRBV29-1 with TRBJ1-1; a weak D match, TRBD1 (6 bases). V was pared by 6 bases and J by 2 bases, with 7 bases between. The CDR3 runs to 11 residues. The germline gives CDR1 SQVTM, CDR2 ANQGSEA. This CDR3 is CSVGHNTEAFF. In DNA form, the CDR3 reads TGCAGCGTGGGACATAACACTGAAGCTTTCTTT.

The CDR3 loop is CASSLDIAGAGDTQYF. CDR3 DNA sequence: TGTGCCAGCAGCTTAGATATAGCGGGGGCGGGTGATACGCAGTATTTT. The chain joins TRBV11-3 to TRBJ2-3, with 9 nucleotides matching TRBD2. Per germline, CDR1 SGHNT and CDR2 YENEEA. V lost 0 bases to trimming and J lost 6 bases; unmatched junction nucleotides: 7. The CDR3 is 16 residues long.

The chain uses TRBV18 and TRBJ1-1, with 7 bases that match TRBD1. The germline V gene encodes CDR1 KGHSH and CDR2 LQKENI. The CDR3 covers 15 residues. V dropped 2 bases and J dropped 0; count of bases not matched to a gene: 3. The DNA of the CDR3 is TGTGCCAGCTCACCAGGACAGGATATGAACACTGAAGCTTTCTTT. Its protein is CASSPGQDMNTEAFF.

This sequence joins TRBV7-9 and TRBJ2-7; D is uncertain. The germline CDR1 and CDR2 sequences are SEHNR and FQNEAQ (reference sequence). The V and J ends lost 7 bases and 0 bases respectively, with 10 bases between them. The CDR3 contains 13 residues. The DNA of the CDR3 is TGTGCCAGCATGAGCGCCGGCTCCTACGAGCAGTACTTC. Translating gives CASMSAGSYEQYF.